These 2 T cell receptor beta chains originate from one sample sequenced in a study of T-cell memory formation after mild COVID-19 (dated by TCRdb to about 2021). The library was made by 5' RACE. The instrument given in TCRdb is Illumina NovaSeq 6000. The public reads were reprocessed in TCRdb via fastp at Q25 and MiXCR, keeping in-frame beta chains. Each CDR3 protein gets just one entry, which takes the most common genes and DNA from the rows behind it. For this sample the table gives about 190,000 distinct CDR3 sequences, of which roughly 23% were detected only once. Clones ranked in the top ten supply about 21% of the sample. Material: PBMCs or a T cell subset sorted from them (not recorded which). All receptors derive from an adult woman who had mild COVID-19 (a few samples of this study predate the infection). The sample titles of this study are shuffled in the database, so cell type and time point are left out; the donor was told from shared clones.

This clonotype has just a few counts. This sequence joins TRBV9 and TRBJ2-2, with 11 bases lining up with TRBD2. This CDR3 has 19 residues. The V gene's germline CDR1 is SGDLS and CDR2 YYNGEE. J gave up 6 bases and V 0 bases, and 13 bases lay outside the gene matches. CDR3 sequence reads: CASSVVAPDSGGAAGELFF. CDR3 nucleotides: TGTGCCAGCAGCGTAGTGGCCCCGGATAGCGGGGGGGCAGCCGGGGAGCTGTTTTTT.

For the CDR3, the DNA is TGCAGTGCTAGAGGATCGACTAGCGGGAGTGCCGAGCAGTACTTC. This codes for CSARGSTSGSAEQYF. The rearrangement links TRBV20-1 to TRBJ2-7, with 12 bases that match TRBD2. The germline V gene encodes CDR1 DFQATT and CDR2 SNEGSKA (reference sequence). This CDR3 comprises 15 residues. With 1 base clipped from V and 6 bases from J, the junction kept 7 bases outside the gene matches.